Below, 18 T cell receptor beta chains from the same sample are listed, as sequenced in a study of T cell repertoires in cytomegalovirus infection. TCRdb reprocessed the reads via MiXCR and lists one record per CDR3 protein. The sample includes around 330,000 distinct CDR3 sequences, roughly a sixth of them seen just once. Sequencing was carried out using PBMCs. The origin of the receptors is a human donor in good health (CMV status not recorded). Some clones in this sample may be carry-over from other donors' samples.

This clonotype was recorded at least ten times. The chain carries TRBV12-3 or TRBV12-4 and TRBJ1-2; a possible D gene is TRBD1 (5 bases). Deletions cut 8 bases from V and 3 bases from J, with 13 bases between. This CDR3 comprises 13 residues. DNA of the CDR3: TGTGCCAGCTCAACGGGGGTCTACTATGGCTACACCTTC. The encoded protein is CASSTGVYYGYTF.

This clonotype was counted only a few times. This rearrangement joins TRBV7-6 to TRBJ2-1, with 7 bases that match TRBD1. Germline lookup yields CDR1 SGHVS and CDR2 FNYEAQ. Germline trimming cut 2 bases from V and 4 bases from J; bases unmatched to any gene: 2. The CDR3 runs 14 residues. The CDR3 sequence: CASSLRTGYNEQFF. The CDR3 DNA reads as TGTGCCAGCAGCTTACGGACAGGTTACAATGAGCAGTTCTTC.

This clonotype was recorded at least ten times. This sequence joins TRBV24-1 and TRBJ2-1, with D uncertain. V lost 3 bases and J 3 bases, leaving 17 bases between the germline ends. Germline CDR1 is KGHDR and CDR2 is SFDVKD. This CDR3 is built from 17 residues. In DNA form, the CDR3 reads TGTGCCACCAGTGATCCAGGTGCTGTTTGGATCTACAATGAGCAGTTCTTC. It specifies CATSDPGAVWIYNEQFF.

There are a few counts of this clonotype. CDR3 residues: CSARVPGLAGVLTQYF. DNA for the CDR3: TGCAGTGCTAGGGTCCCGGGACTAGCGGGGGTCCTTACGCAGTATTTT. The V and J genes are TRBV20-1 and TRBJ2-3; 14 nucleotides line up with TRBD2. V gave up 3 bases and J gave up 8 bases; unmatched junction bases: 10. The CDR3 has 16 residues. Germline V lookup: CDR1 DFQATT, CDR2 SNEGSKA (reference sequence).

This clonotype was seen repeatedly, ten times or more. V is TRBV7-2 and J is TRBJ2-7, with 11 nucleotides matching TRBD2. The CDR3 runs to 15 residues. Germline CDR1 is SGHTA and CDR2 is FQGNSA. With 4 bases clipped from V and 6 bases from J, the junction kept 8 bases outside the gene matches. The CDR3 DNA reads as TGTGCCAGCAGCTCAGGACTAGCGGGTGGTCTCGAGCAGTACTTC. It codes for CASSSGLAGGLEQYF.

This chain joins TRBV27 and TRBJ2-7, with TRBD1 matching over 9 bases. V lost 8 bases, J lost 2 bases, and 4 bases stayed unmatched. The CDR3 is 13 residues long. CDR1 is MNHEY, CDR2 SMNVEV, per germline (reference sequence). The CDR3 here is CASGRDRAYEQYF. The CDR3 nucleotides are TGTGCCAGCGGGCGGGACAGGGCCTACGAGCAGTACTTC.

V usage is TRBV20-1 and J usage is TRBJ1-4, with D possibly matching TRBD1 (6 bases). Germline V gene data show CDR1 as DFQATT and CDR2 as SNEGSKA (reference sequence). This CDR3 region has 15 residues. Trimming pared 1 base from V and 0 bases from J, leaving 9 bases between. CDR3 DNA sequence: TGCAGTGCTAGAGGACAGGAACCAACTAATGAAAAACTGTTTTTT. It codes for CSARGQEPTNEKLFF.

The CDR3 loop reads CASSYSGGHLTGELFF. Here the CDR3 DNA reads TGTGCCAGCAGTTATTCGGGCGGGCACCTTACCGGGGAGCTGTTTTTT. The chain couples TRBV6-5 to TRBJ2-2; D might be TRBD2 (5 bases). The CDR3 sequence is 16 residues long. Germline V CDR1 and CDR2: MNHEY, SVGAGI. V shed 3 bases and J shed 5 bases, with 16 bases lying between them.

This clonotype was counted only a few times. The gene calls are TRBV5-4 and TRBJ2-3, with 10 bases lining up with TRBD1. The germline V gene has CDR1 SGHNT and CDR2 YYREEE (reference sequence). This CDR3 spans 14 amino acids. The V segment lost 4 bases and the J segment 5 bases; nucleotides outside the gene matches: 4. CDR3 sequence: CASSARDRGDTQYF. The CDR3 region has the DNA TGTGCCAGCAGCGCCCGGGACAGGGGAGATACGCAGTATTTT.

The CDR3 here is CASKNRGAPSGANVLTF. CDR3 coding DNA: TGTGCCAGCAAGAACCGGGGTGCCCCCTCTGGGGCCAACGTCCTGACTTTC. The chain employs TRBV6-1 and TRBJ2-6, with D possibly TRBD2 on 5 matching bases. The germline V gene encodes CDR1 MNHNS and CDR2 SASEGT. V was cut by 7 bases and J by 0 bases, with 16 bases left in between. CDR3 length: 17 residues.

The chain has TRBV6-2 or TRBV6-3 and TRBJ1-5, with D maybe TRBD1 (5 bases). Germline V gene sequence: CDR1 MNHEY, CDR2 SVGEGT. V was cut by 0 bases and J by 7 bases, with 19 bases left in between. The CDR3 is 17 amino acids. The CDR3 region has the DNA TGTGCCAGCAGTTACTCGAGAGTACGCAGGGCGGGACAGCCCCAGCATTTT. Translated: CASSYSRVRRAGQPQHF.

This chain connects TRBV18 to TRBJ2-3; perhaps TRBD2 as D (5 bases). The CDR3 extends over 17 amino acids. Trimming shortened V by 6 bases and J by 2 bases, and 21 bases separated the two germline ends. In germline, CDR1 is KGHSH, CDR2 LQKENI. CDR3: CASSSARSGSYTDTQYF. In DNA form, the CDR3 reads TGTGCCAGCTCCAGCGCTAGATCGGGATCCTACACAGATACGCAGTATTTT. Drawing the rest from reference TRBV18 and TRBJ2-3, the complete variable domain is NAGVMQNPRHLVRRRGQEARLRCSPMKGHSHVYWYRQLPEEGLKFMVYLQKENIIDESGMPKERFSAEFPKEGPSILRIQQVVRGDSAAYFCASSSARSGSYTDTQYFGPGTRLTVL.

This clonotype has ten or more counts. This sequence joins TRBV6-6 and TRBJ2-2, with D tentatively TRBD1 (6 bases). The V end lost 8 bases, the J end lost 4 bases, and 17 bases lay between the germline ends. The CDR3 runs to 15 residues. In germline, CDR1 is MNHNY, CDR2 SVGAGI (reference sequence). CDR3 sequence reads: CASVDRIPITGELFF. The CDR3 nucleotides read TGTGCCAGCGTCGACAGGATTCCCATCACCGGGGAGCTGTTTTTT.

This clonotype was counted between two and nine times. V and J are TRBV10-3 and TRBJ1-4; TRBD1 matches at 7 bases. V trimming: 3 bases; J trimming: 6 bases; junction bases outside the gene matches: 4. The CDR3 length is 14 residues. From germline, CDR1 is ENHRY and CDR2 SYGVKD. CDR3: CAISDPGGDEKLFF. CDR3 bases: TGTGCCATCAGTGACCCAGGGGGAGATGAAAAACTGTTTTTT.

The chain employs TRBV5-6 and TRBJ2-3; 9 bases agree with TRBD1. Germline CDR1 and CDR2: SGHDT and YYEEEE. J was trimmed by 4 bases and V by 4 bases; bases with no gene match: 7. The CDR3 consists of 15 residues. The CDR3 loop reads CASSRDRVRADTQYF. The CDR3 bases are TGTGCCAGCAGCCGGGACAGGGTAAGGGCAGATACGCAGTATTTT. Together with reference TRBV5-6 and TRBJ2-3, the CDR3 gives the full variable domain: DAGVTQSPTHLIKTRGQQVTLRCSPKSGHDTVSWYQQALGQGPQFIFQYYEEEERQRGNFPDRFSGHQFPNYSSELNVNALLLGDSALYLCASSRDRVRADTQYFGPGTRLTVL.

This clonotype was observed a handful of times. This chain joins TRBV10-3 and TRBJ2-1, with 8 bases identical to TRBD1. This CDR3 contains 15 residues. Germline CDR1 and CDR2: ENHRY and SYGVKD. The V and J ends lost 0 bases and 8 bases, in that order; junction bases with no gene match: 6. Written as DNA, the CDR3 is TGTGCCATCAGTGAGTCGAGAGGACAGGGAGATGAGCAGTTCTTC. Translation: CAISESRGQGDEQFF.

This clonotype was counted a few times. The chain joins TRBV5-1 to TRBJ2-1, with TRBD1 identical over 7 bases. Trimming cost V 0 bases and J 2 bases; bases outside gene matches: 5. Germline values: CDR1 SGHRS, CDR2 YFSETQ. The CDR3 contains 16 residues. This chain's CDR3 is CASSLADRATYNEQFF. The DNA of the CDR3 is TGCGCCAGCAGCTTGGCCGACAGGGCTACCTACAATGAGCAGTTCTTC.

This clonotype was counted at least ten times. The V and J genes are TRBV7-6 and TRBJ1-5; D gene unclear. Germline values: CDR1 SGHVS, CDR2 FNYEAQ. The CDR3 totals 14 residues. V was cut by 1 base and J by 1 base, with 5 bases left in between. This chain's CDR3 is CASSLGESNQPQHF. The CDR3 DNA follows: TGTGCCAGCAGCTTAGGGGAGAGCAATCAGCCCCAGCATTTT.